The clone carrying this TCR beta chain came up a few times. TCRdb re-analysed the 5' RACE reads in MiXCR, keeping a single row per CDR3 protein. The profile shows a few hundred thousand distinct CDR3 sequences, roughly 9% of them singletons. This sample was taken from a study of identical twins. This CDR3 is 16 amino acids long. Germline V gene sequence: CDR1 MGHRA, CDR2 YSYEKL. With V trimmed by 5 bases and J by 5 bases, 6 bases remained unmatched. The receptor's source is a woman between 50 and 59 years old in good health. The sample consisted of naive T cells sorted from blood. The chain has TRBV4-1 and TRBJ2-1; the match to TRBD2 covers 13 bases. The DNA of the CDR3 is TGCGCCAGCAGCAAAACCGGGACTAGCGGGGACAATGAGCAGTTCTTC. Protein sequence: CASSKTGTSGDNEQFF.